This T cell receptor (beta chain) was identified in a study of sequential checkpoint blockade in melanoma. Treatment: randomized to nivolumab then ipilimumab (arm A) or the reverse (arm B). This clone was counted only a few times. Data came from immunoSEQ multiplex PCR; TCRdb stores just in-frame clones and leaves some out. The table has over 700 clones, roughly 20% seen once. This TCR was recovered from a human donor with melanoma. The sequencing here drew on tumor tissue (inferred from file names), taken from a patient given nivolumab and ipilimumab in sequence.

The CDR3 loop is CAWSVGGTNNSPLHF. CDR3 nucleotides: TGTGCCTGGAGTGTAGGAGGGACCAACAATTCACCCCTCCACTTT. The chain couples TRBV30 to TRBJ1-6, with D perhaps matching TRBD1 (5 bases). Trimming removed 0 bases from V and 7 bases from J, with 13 bases in between. CDR3 size: 15 residues. CDR1 and CDR2 from the germline V gene are GTSNPN and SVGIG (reference sequence).